This T cell receptor beta chain was profiled in a study of blood T cells in healthy people across ages. Then a second PCR, running roughly 7 to 11 cycles, was carried out with a sample-barcoded 5' primer and a J-beta primer mix. In TCRdb, the 5' RACE reads were re-called with MiXCR into one record per CDR3 protein. The sample shows around 520,000 distinct CDR3 sequences, 25% to 35% of them seen only once. Study-wide points: One million T cells yielded diversity estimates that were considered underestimates. The study lacked donor CMV status, which possibly confounded expanded clonotype changes. A greater number of naive CD4+ cells and higher diversity distinguished long-lived donors from aged donors.

This CDR3 has 18 residues. Germline V gives CDR1 ENHRY, CDR2 SYGVKD. To note about this clonotype: Its cognate antigen is unknown. One end of the junction is discordant with germline, which a read error may explain.

These data also featured in a second study, about T cells of mothers and their children. That source adds: Material was donated by three healthy Caucasian mothers and their six children.

The TCR was taken from a boy under 10 years old in good health. This rearrangement joins TRBV10-3 to TRBJ2-4, with 11 positions matching TRBD1. The sequencing input was blood. The CDR3 reads CAISRDRGKSKAKNTQYF. CDR3 nucleotides: TGTGCCATCAGCCGGGACAGGGGGAAGTCGAAGGCCAAAAACACTCAGTACTTC.